Presented here are 19 T cell receptor beta chains from one specimen sequenced in a study of identical twins. A single record per CDR3 protein comes from TCRdb applying MiXCR to the 5' RACE reads. The profile shows over 200,000 distinct CDR3 sequences, roughly a tenth of them singletons. The sequenced sample was memory T cells sorted from blood. Source of these receptors: a man aged 50-59 years in good health.

This clonotype was observed a few times. V and J are TRBV12-3 or TRBV12-4 and TRBJ2-1; D may match TRBD1 or TRBD2 (5 bases each). Trimming took 11 bases from V and 4 from J, leaving 18 bases between them. The CDR3 has 14 residues. CDR3 loop: CASTRDAGYNEQFF. The CDR3, as DNA: TGTGCCTCAACCCGGGACGCAGGATACAATGAGCAGTTCTTC.

This clonotype was observed many times. The chain employs TRBV28 and TRBJ2-1; TRBD2 matches 10 bases. CDR3 size: 18 residues. The trim removed 3 bases at V and 5 bases at J, leaving 13 bases unmatched. Germline values: CDR1 MDHEN, CDR2 SYDVKM. This chain's CDR3 is CASSFLISLAGDDNEQFF. The CDR3 nucleotides are TGTGCCAGCAGTTTTTTGATTAGCCTAGCGGGAGACGACAATGAGCAGTTCTTC.

The gene calls are TRBV6-1 and TRBJ2-3; 8 nucleotides align to TRBD2. The V segment lost 4 bases and the J segment 4 bases; nucleotides outside the gene matches: 7. Germline lookup yields CDR1 MNHNS and CDR2 SASEGT. There are 15 residues in the CDR3. The CDR3 nucleotides read TGTGCCAGCAGTGGATCGGGACTAGGAGCAGATACGCAGTATTTT. Amino acids: CASSGSGLGADTQYF.

There are many counts of this clonotype. The chain joins TRBV5-1 to TRBJ2-3; D is undetermined. The length of the CDR3 is 15 residues. Deletions cut 0 bases from V and 0 bases from J, with 8 bases between. CDR1 and CDR2 (germline): SGHRS, YFSETQ. DNA of the CDR3: TGCGCCAGCAGCTTGGAAGGCAAGAGCACAGATACGCAGTATTTT. Translating gives CASSLEGKSTDTQYF.

The CDR3 nucleotides are TGTGCCAGCAGGGGGAGGGACAGCTTCGTCGGCTACACCTTC. It yields the protein CASRGRDSFVGYTF. V usage is TRBV27 and J usage is TRBJ1-2; 7 bases map to TRBD1. Germline loops: CDR1 MNHEY, CDR2 SMNVEV (reference sequence). The V segment lost 6 bases and the J segment 8 bases; nucleotides outside the gene matches: 12. There are 14 residues in the CDR3.

The chain links TRBV6-4 to TRBJ2-3; weak D call: TRBD2 (6 bases). This CDR3 comprises 13 residues. Germline assignment: CDR1 MRHNA and CDR2 SNTAGT. Deletions cut 5 bases from V and 4 bases from J, with 10 bases between. This CDR3 is CASSPGEADTQYF. The CDR3 coding sequence is TGTGCCAGCAGTCCTGGGGAGGCAGATACGCAGTATTTT.

This chain links TRBV24-1 with TRBJ2-3, with a tentative D call TRBD1 (6 bases). V gave up 3 bases and J gave up 2 bases, with 11 bases separating them. The CDR3 spans 15 residues. Germline CDR1 is KGHDR and CDR2 is SFDVKD. CDR3 bases: TGTGCCACCAGTGATCGCCGGGACAACACAGATACGCAGTATTTT. Translating gives CATSDRRDNTDTQYF.

This clonotype was seen repeatedly, ten times or more. V gene TRBV12-3 or TRBV12-4 combines with J gene TRBJ1-4; D perhaps matches TRBD1 (6 bases). The CDR3 sequence is 15 residues long. V dropped 6 bases and J dropped 0 bases, with 11 bases sitting between them. CDR3 DNA: TGTGCCAGCAGGGAACAGGGACCAACTAATGAAAAACTGTTTTTT. Its translation is CASREQGPTNEKLFF.

This clonotype has at least ten counts. The gene calls are TRBV7-8 and TRBJ1-1; D gene ambiguous. The length of the CDR3 is 14 residues. Germline CDR1 and CDR2: SGHVS and FQNEAQ. Trimming took off 3 bases at V and 1 base at J, with 9 bases between the two ends. CDR3 in DNA: TGTGCCAGCAGCTTGACGGATTCGAACACTGAAGCTTTCTTT. It is translated as CASSLTDSNTEAFF.

This clonotype has ten or more counts. The V gene is TRBV20-1, the J gene TRBJ2-5, with D unresolved. This CDR3 spans 12 amino acids. The V and J ends lost 5 bases and 3 bases respectively, with 10 bases between them. Germline lookup yields CDR1 DFQATT and CDR2 SNEGSKA (reference sequence). The CDR3 coding sequence is TGCAGTGCTTTTAGACTGGAAGAGACCCAGTACTTC. It codes for CSAFRLEETQYF.

This clonotype has just a few counts. CDR3 nucleotide sequence: TGTGCCAGCTCACACCGGGACAGGGTCTCCTACGAGCAGTACTTC. This translates into CASSHRDRVSYEQYF. The V and J genes are TRBV18 and TRBJ2-7; TRBD1 aligns across 9 bases. The CDR3 is 15 amino acids. V trimming: 4 bases; J trimming: 0 bases; junction bases outside the gene matches: 4. The germline CDR1 and CDR2 sequences are KGHSH and LQKENI.

This clonotype was found many times. The chain carries TRBV12-3 or TRBV12-4 and TRBJ1-2, with D perhaps TRBD1 (5 bases). The length of the CDR3 is 13 residues. V lost 7 bases and J lost 8, with 17 bases in between. The CDR3 sequence is CASTTGQGEGYTF. CDR3 in DNA: TGTGCCAGCACCACTGGGCAGGGTGAAGGCTACACCTTC.

There are many counts of this clonotype. This chain uses TRBV28 with TRBJ1-1, with D perhaps TRBD1 (5 bases). Germline V gene data show CDR1 as MDHEN and CDR2 as SYDVKM. This CDR3 has 13 residues. Trimming left V 3 bases short and J 10 bases short, with 15 bases between. The CDR3 sequence is CASSFDLTVRAFF. The CDR3 DNA is TGTGCCAGCAGTTTTGACCTGACAGTGAGAGCTTTCTTT. Using reference TRBV28 and TRBJ1-1 for the parts outside the CDR3, the full variable domain is DVKVTQSSRYLVKRTGEKVFLECVQDMDHENMFWYRQDPGLGLRLIYFSYDVKMKEKGDIPEGYSVSREKKERFSLILESASTNQTSMYLCASSFDLTVRAFFGQGTRLTVV.

This clonotype was counted ten times or more. V usage is TRBV29-1 and J usage is TRBJ2-1; a possible D gene is TRBD1 (7 bases). Deletions cut 8 bases from V and 1 base from J, with 21 bases between. The CDR3 sequence is 16 residues long. The germline V gene encodes CDR1 SQVTM and CDR2 ANQGSEA. The CDR3 here is CSTKEGAYSSYNEQFF. CDR3 in DNA: TGCAGCACCAAGGAGGGGGCCTACTCTTCCTACAATGAGCAGTTCTTC.

The rearrangement uses TRBV20-1 and TRBJ2-7, with D possibly matching TRBD1 (6 bases). Deletions cut 6 bases from V and 6 bases from J, with 24 bases between. Looked up from germline, CDR1 is DFQATT and CDR2 is SNEGSKA (reference sequence). The length of the CDR3 is 15 residues. In nucleotides, the CDR3 is TGCAGTGCCACTGGGAACAGGGCACTGAGGATCGAGCAGTACTTC. This codes for CSATGNRALRIEQYF.

The chain has TRBV18 and TRBJ2-5, with D maybe TRBD1 (5 bases). This CDR3 region has 20 residues. The V gene lost 5 bases and the J gene lost 1 base, with 29 bases spanning the gap. Germline loops: CDR1 KGHSH, CDR2 LQKENI. The CDR3 is CASSTTVRSDALRLQETQYF. The CDR3 bases are TGTGCCAGCTCAACGACAGTTCGGAGTGACGCCTTGCGGCTCCAAGAGACCCAGTACTTC.

This clonotype was recorded at least ten times. The rearrangement uses TRBV29-1 and TRBJ2-7; 8 bases are shared with TRBD2. The germline CDR1 and CDR2 sequences are SQVTM and ANQGSEA. The CDR3 is made up of 12 amino acids. The J segment lost 2 bases and the V segment lost 7 bases, leaving 4 bases of the junction unmatched. CDR3 amino acids: CSASGGTYEQYF. The CDR3 DNA reads TGCAGCGCTTCGGGGGGGACCTACGAGCAGTACTTC.

This clonotype appeared many times. V and J are TRBV20-1 and TRBJ2-7; D remains ambiguous. The CDR3 has 18 residues. V was shortened by 0 bases and J by 0 bases, with 21 bases between the two germline ends. In germline, CDR1 is DFQATT, CDR2 SNEGSKA (reference sequence). The chain's CDR3 is CSARDPQIRHSSSYEQYF. In DNA, the CDR3 is TGCAGTGCTAGAGATCCCCAAATACGACACTCCAGCTCCTACGAGCAGTACTTC.

This clonotype was recorded many times. The rearrangement links TRBV3-1 to TRBJ2-5; 10 nucleotides agree with TRBD2. Trimming cost V 6 bases and J 4 bases; bases outside gene matches: 8. Germline CDR1 and CDR2: LGHDT and YNNKEL (reference sequence). The CDR3 length is 15 residues. The DNA of the CDR3 is TGTGCCAGCAGATTAAGCGGGAGGGCCTCAGAGACCCAGTACTTC. Protein product: CASRLSGRASETQYF.